Listed below are T cell receptor beta chains from one sample, sequenced in a study of T-cell reconstitution after alpha-beta-depleted transplantation in children. Via MiXCR, TCRdb re-called the PCR reads, giving one row per CDR3 protein. The table lists about 830,000 distinct CDR3 sequences, 15% to 20% of them singletons. Sequencing was performed on PBMCs, mostly from graft donor cells, taken 360 days after TCRalphabeta/CD19-depleted stem cell transplant. These receptor sequences come from a male patient between 5 and 17 years old who had a stem cell transplant for acute lymphoblastic leukemia, so the T cells may come from the graft donor. Both conserved end residues are part of each CDR3. The D gene is left open where the match is weak. Part of the rows lack a size; the others show once, few, many or a class for expanded clones.

v_call,clone_size,j_call,d_call,cdr3_aa,cdr3_nt
TRBV10-3,few,TRBJ2-5,-,CAISESVGSEETQYF,TGTGCCATCAGTGAGTCGGTTGGCAGCGAAGAGACCCAGTACTTC
TRBV7-9,-,TRBJ2-5,TRBD1,CASSLTQGAYETQYF,TGTGCCAGCAGCTTAACCCAGGGGGCTTATGAGACCCAGTACTTC
TRBV15,-,TRBJ2-7,TRBD1,CATSRGPTGLTYEQYF,TGTGCCACCAGCAGAGGACCGACAGGGCTGACCTACGAGCAGTACTTC
TRBV7-9,few,TRBJ2-1,TRBD1,CASSLSAGGFIDEQFF,TGTGCCAGCAGCTTATCGGCAGGGGGCTTTATCGATGAGCAGTTCTTC
TRBV5-4,few,TRBJ2-3,TRBD2,CASSDRGGDTQYF,TGTGCCAGCAGCGACCGGGGGGGAGATACGCAGTATTTT
TRBV7-2,-,TRBJ2-7,TRBD2,CASSFEGGRRYEQYF,TGTGCCAGCAGCTTCGAGGGCGGGAGAAGATACGAGCAGTACTTC
TRBV19,-,TRBJ1-1,-,CASSMSAYGNTEAFF,TGTGCCAGTAGTATGAGTGCCTATGGGAACACTGAAGCTTTCTTT
TRBV20-1,few,TRBJ1-5,TRBD1,CSARRPGQRNQPQHF,TGCAGTGCAAGGAGGCCGGGACAGAGGAATCAGCCCCAGCATTTT
TRBV5-5,few,TRBJ2-1,TRBD2,CASSGTSGRSYNEQFF,TGTGCCAGCAGCGGGACTAGCGGGAGGTCCTACAATGAGCAGTTCTTC
TRBV9,many,TRBJ1-4,-,CASSGSLDTNEKLFF,TGTGCCAGCAGCGGGAGCCTGGATACTAATGAAAAACTGTTTTTT
TRBV5-8,-,TRBJ2-7,TRBD1,CASSLLGRTGYYEQYF,TGTGCCAGCAGCTTGTTGGGGCGGACAGGTTACTACGAGCAGTACTTC
TRBV5-1,-,TRBJ2-5,-,CASRPPQQETQYF,TGCGCCAGCAGACCCCCCCAACAAGAGACCCAGTACTTC
TRBV29-1,-,TRBJ2-1,-,CSVAASPNEQFF,TGCAGCGTTGCGGCTAGCCCCAATGAGCAGTTCTTC
TRBV5-1,-,TRBJ2-3,-,CASSSLPSTDTQYF,TGCGCCAGCAGCTCTCTACCTAGCACAGATACGCAGTATTTT
TRBV24-1,-,TRBJ2-3,-,CATSEGGWTDTQYF,TGTGCCACCAGTGAGGGCGGCTGGACAGATACGCAGTATTTT
TRBV5-6,many,TRBJ1-4,TRBD1,CASSWDDRGRGKLFF,TGTGCCAGCAGCTGGGACGACAGGGGGCGCGGAAAACTGTTTTTT
TRBV3-1,-,TRBJ2-1,-,CASSYSALSSYNEQFF,TGTGCCAGCAGCTATAGCGCGTTGAGCTCCTACAATGAGCAGTTCTTC
TRBV19,-,TRBJ2-3,-,CASSMAQISTDTQYF,TGTGCCAGTAGTATGGCCCAGATAAGCACAGATACGCAGTATTTT
TRBV2,-,TRBJ2-5,-,CASSEAGAGLQETQYF,TGTGCCAGCAGTGAAGCGGGGGCGGGACTTCAAGAGACCCAGTACTTC
TRBV20-1,few,TRBJ2-5,-,CSARDSRGTKETQYF,TGCAGTGCTAGAGATTCGCGGGGAACCAAAGAGACCCAGTACTTC
TRBV7-8,-,TRBJ2-7,TRBD2,CASSLPTSGSVLSYEQYF,TGTGCCAGCAGCCTCCCGACTAGCGGGAGTGTCCTATCCTACGAGCAGTACTTC
TRBV7-3,-,TRBJ1-1,-,CASSGGFMNTEAFF,TGTGCCAGCAGTGGGGGATTCATGAACACTGAAGCTTTCTTT
TRBV7-9,few,TRBJ2-7,TRBD2,CASRISGDTSYEQYF,TGTGCCAGCAGGATTAGCGGGGATACCTCCTACGAGCAGTACTTC
TRBV24-1,-,TRBJ1-2,-,CATSDPPTEGYTF,TGTGCCACCAGTGATCCCCCGACAGAAGGCTACACCTTC
TRBV5-6,many,TRBJ2-3,TRBD2,CASSLGTSVYSTDTQYF,TGTGCCAGCAGCTTGGGCACTAGCGTCTATAGCACAGATACGCAGTATTTT
TRBV12-3/TRBV12-4,-,TRBJ2-3,TRBD1,CASSLGQSSTDTQYF,TGTGCCAGCAGTTTGGGACAGTCTAGCACAGATACGCAGTATTTT
TRBV7-9,few,TRBJ2-5,-,CASIFTGYVGTQYF,TGTGCCAGCATCTTCACGGGCTACGTAGGGACCCAGTACTTC
TRBV29-1,few,TRBJ2-5,-,CSVVRGRETQYF,TGCAGCGTTGTTCGAGGGAGGGAGACCCAGTACTTC
TRBV3-1,-,TRBJ2-5,-,CASSQPPLETQYF,TGTGCCAGCAGCCAGCCACCCTTAGAGACCCAGTACTTC
TRBV10-1,-,TRBJ2-1,TRBD2,CASSGGLAGALGEQFF,TGCGCCAGCAGTGGTGGACTAGCGGGCGCGTTAGGTGAGCAGTTCTTC
TRBV7-9,-,TRBJ2-7,-,CASSSLYRRQSYEQYF,TGTGCCAGCAGTTCGCTTTATCGACGGCAGTCCTACGAGCAGTACTTC
TRBV21-1,-,TRBJ2-5,-,CASSLEASGRAEETQYF,TGTGCCAGCAGCTTGGAAGCTAGCGGGAGGGCGGAAGAGACCCAGTACTTC
TRBV2,few,TRBJ2-5,TRBD2,CASSLGLADKETQYF,TGTGCCAGCAGCCTCGGACTAGCGGATAAAGAGACCCAGTACTTC
TRBV4-1,-,TRBJ2-5,-,CASSQLVGETQYF,TGCGCCAGCAGCCAATTGGTAGGAGAGACCCAGTACTTC
TRBV5-1,few,TRBJ2-7,-,CASSSPVAGPLFSILSEQYF,TGCGCCAGCAGCTCCCCGGTGGCGGGACCCCTATTCTCGATTCTTTCCGAGCAGTACTTC
TRBV5-1,few,TRBJ2-5,-,CASSLGGTARTKQETQYF,TGCGCCAGCAGCTTGGGGGGGACTGCTAGGACGAAACAAGAGACCCAGTACTTC
TRBV4-1,-,TRBJ2-7,-,CASSQVVIYEQYF,TGCGCCAGCAGCCAAGTAGTTATCTACGAGCAGTACTTC
TRBV12-3/TRBV12-4,once,TRBJ2-3,-,CASLPPGHPVDTQYF,TGTGCCAGCCTACCTCCGGGACACCCGGTGGATACGCAGTATTTT
TRBV20-1,few,TRBJ2-3,-,CSAQAPVGTDTQYF,TGCAGTGCTCAGGCCCCAGTTGGGACAGATACGCAGTATTTT
TRBV20-1,-,TRBJ2-5,-,CSAFRRGLQETQYF,TGCAGTGCTTTCAGGCGGGGTCTCCAAGAGACCCAGTACTTC